Listed below are T cell receptor beta chains from one sample, sequenced in a study of blood T cell repertoires in COVID-19. Measured with immunoSEQ multiplex PCR; TCRdb has only the in-frame clones, and not every one. The sample records more than 200,000 clones, approximately 86% being singletons. The specimen was peripheral blood. All receptors derive from a man younger than 45 with active or convalescent COVID-19. Each CDR3 is given with its conserved first and last residue. A D gene is named only where the DNA matches it firmly. Where a row states a size, it is once, few, many or the class of an expanded clone; other rows omit it.

TRBJ1-5	TRBV28	12	once	-	TGTGCCAGCCGGACAGTAGCCCAGCCCCAGCATTTT	CASRTVAQPQHF
TRBJ1-6	TRBV11-2	16	-	TRBD1	TGTGCCAGCAGCCCGAATAGGGGACAGGGGAATTCACCCCTCCACTTT	CASSPNRGQGNSPLHF
TRBJ1-1	TRBV6-5	14	-	TRBD1	TGTGCCAGCAGTTATCAGGGGGCTGACACTGAAGCTTTCTTT	CASSYQGADTEAFF
TRBJ1-6	TRBV6-5	15	once	-	TGTGCCAGCAGAGACAGGAGCTCCTATAATTCACCCCTCCACTTT	CASRDRSSYNSPLHF
TRBJ1-5	TRBV2	13	-	-	TGTGCCAGCAGTGGGTCAGGCGATCAGCCCCAGCATTTT	CASSGSGDQPQHF
TRBJ1-5	TRBV6-1	14	-	-	TGTGCCAGCAGTGACAGGGGCGCCAATCAGCCCCAGCATTTT	CASSDRGANQPQHF
TRBJ1-6	TRBV27	16	-	-	TGTGCCAGCAGTTTACGTAGTAGGCAGGGCAATTCACCCCTCCACTTT	CASSLRSRQGNSPLHF
TRBJ2-5	TRBV11-2	14	-	TRBD1	TGTGCCAGCAGCTTGGGACAGGGGTCCCAGACCCAGTACTTC	CASSLGQGSQTQYF
TRBJ2-3	TRBV5-1	14	-	-	TGCGCCAGCAGCTTGGCCGCAGGCGCAGATACGCAGTATTTT	CASSLAAGADTQYF
TRBJ2-3	TRBV5-1	16	-	-	TGCGCCAGCAGACAAAAATCGGCAGGGGTGACAGATACGCAGTATTTT	CASRQKSAGVTDTQYF
TRBJ1-1	TRBV5-1	15	-	-	TGCGCCAGCAGCTTGTTTGTCCTAAAGAACACTGAAGCTTTCTTT	CASSLFVLKNTEAFF
TRBJ2-5	TRBV5-4	14	-	TRBD2	TGTGCCAGCAGCTTGAGGGGCGGGGGAGAGACCCAGTACTTC	CASSLRGGGETQYF
TRBJ1-1	TRBV4-2	14	-	-	TGTGCCAGCAGCCAAGATTCGAGGGATACTGAAGCTTTCTTT	CASSQDSRDTEAFF
TRBJ2-1	TRBV12-3/TRBV12-4	13	-	TRBD1	TGTGCCAGCAGTACGGACAGGGTCGGTAAGCAGTTCTTC	CASSTDRVGKQFF
TRBJ2-1	TRBV19	14	-	TRBD2	TGTGCCAGTACCCCTTGGGAGGGGTACAATGAGCAGTTCTTC	CASTPWEGYNEQFF
TRBJ1-2	TRBV5-4	13	-	-	TGTGCCAGCAGCTTCGGGGACAACTGGGGCTACACCTTC	CASSFGDNWGYTF
TRBJ2-7	TRBV6-5	15	-	TRBD1	TGTGCCAGCAGTTACTCCACAGGGGTTACTTACGAGCAGTACTTC	CASSYSTGVTYEQYF
TRBJ2-2	TRBV7-9	11	-	-	TGTGCCAGCAGCTTGGGCTGGGAGCTGTTTTTT	CASSLGWELFF
TRBJ2-3	TRBV27	18	-	TRBD2	TGTGCCAGCAGTTTATCGGGACCTAGCGGGGGGGGCGCAGATACGCAGTATTTT	CASSLSGPSGGGADTQYF
TRBJ1-2	TRBV19	14	few	-	TGTGCCAGTAGTGACCCCCGACGGACAGTTCGCTACACCTTC	CASSDPRRTVRYTF
TRBJ1-1	TRBV5-4	17	-	-	TGTGCCAGCAGCGCGGGATCGGGACCCCTCGGGAACACTGAAGCTTTCTTT	CASSAGSGPLGNTEAFF
TRBJ2-5	TRBV3-1/TRBV3-2	15	-	TRBD2	TGTGCCAGCAGCCAAGCGAGCGGGGGCCAGAAGACCCAGTACTTC	CASSQASGGQKTQYF
TRBJ1-1	TRBV5-6	17	-	-	TGTGCCAGCAGCCCGACCCTTGGGGGCCATTCGAGGACTGAAGCTTTCTTT	CASSPTLGGHSRTEAFF
TRBJ2-7	TRBV19	14	-	-	TGTGCCAGTAGTGTGGTGGGTGAAGGGGCCGAGCAGTACTTC	CASSVVGEGAEQYF
TRBJ1-2	TRBV27	16	-	-	TGTGCCAGCAGTACTACCCGGGCGGGCAATAACTATGGCTACACCTTC	CASSTTRAGNNYGYTF
TRBJ2-3	TRBV2	14	-	TRBD2	TGTGCCAGCAGAGCCGGGGGGGCTGGAGATACGCAGTATTTT	CASRAGGAGDTQYF
TRBJ1-1	TRBV2	12	-	-	TGTGCCAGAGGGGCTCTGAACACTGAAGCTTTCTTT	CARGALNTEAFF
TRBJ2-5	TRBV2	15	-	-	TGTGCCAGCAGTGAAGATCAGGGGGGCGTAGAGACCCAGTACTTC	CASSEDQGGVETQYF
TRBJ1-6	TRBV19	18	-	-	TGTGCCAGTATGCGGACAACGGAGGGGAGACTAGATAATTCACCCCTCCACTTT	CASMRTTEGRLDNSPLHF
TRBJ2-7	TRBV2	13	-	-	TGTGCCAGCAGTGAAGGATGGGCGTACGAGCAGTACTTC	CASSEGWAYEQYF
TRBJ2-2	TRBV3-1/TRBV3-2	12	-	-	TGTGCCAGCAATGTAGAGGCCGGGGAGCTGTTTTTT	CASNVEAGELFF
TRBJ1-1	TRBV7-9	13	-	-	TGTGCCAGCAGCTTAGCTGTCGGGAATGAAGCTTTCTTT	CASSLAVGNEAFF
TRBJ1-5	TRBV12-3/TRBV12-4	13	-	TRBD1	TGTGCCAGCAGTCAACAGGGGTATCAGCCCCAGCATTTT	CASSQQGYQPQHF
TRBJ1-3	TRBV7-9	14	-	-	TGTGCCAGCTCGAATTCAGGGGTGGTCAACACCATATATTTT	CASSNSGVVNTIYF
TRBJ2-5	TRBV5-6	13	-	-	TGTGCCAGCAGCCTCGACAGGCAAGAGACCCAGTACTTC	CASSLDRQETQYF
TRBJ2-5	TRBV5-4	13	-	-	TGTGCCAGCAGCTTGCGCGTCCAAGAGACCCAGTACTTC	CASSLRVQETQYF
TRBJ2-7	TRBV5-5	14	-	TRBD1	TGTGCCAGCAGCTTACAGGGGCATGGAGTCGAGCAGTACTTC	CASSLQGHGVEQYF
TRBJ1-3	TRBV27	14	-	-	TGTGCCAGCAGTTTAGGCATCTCTGGAAACACCATATATTTT	CASSLGISGNTIYF
TRBJ2-1	TRBV5-8	14	-	TRBD2	TGTGCCAGCAGCTGGGAGGGGAGGAGTGATGAGCAGTTCTTC	CASSWEGRSDEQFF
TRBJ2-1	TRBV2	15	-	TRBD2	TGTGCCAGCAGTCGCCTAGCGGGGGCGGGGGATGAGCAGTTCTTC	CASSRLAGAGDEQFF
TRBJ2-7	TRBV12-3/TRBV12-4	13	-	-	TGTGCCAGCAGTTTAGTCGTTGAGTTCGAGCAGTACTTC	CASSLVVEFEQYF
TRBJ1-4	TRBV2	11	-	-	TGTGCCAGCAGCGCGGATGAAAAACTGTTTTTT	CASSADEKLFF
TRBJ1-6	TRBV6-1	16	-	TRBD1	TGTGCCAGCAGTGGGGGGACAGGGGCCCAAAATTCACCCCTCCACTTT	CASSGGTGAQNSPLHF
TRBJ2-7	TRBV7-9	14	-	TRBD1	TGTGCCAGCAGCCCTGAGGGGGCGCGTTACGAGCAGTACTTC	CASSPEGARYEQYF
TRBJ2-7	TRBV27	16	-	-	TGTGCCAGCAGACCCGAGGGGCTAGGGGGACTATACGAGCAGTACTTC	CASRPEGLGGLYEQYF
TRBJ2-4	TRBV19	16	-	-	TGTGCCAGTAGTATAAGGGGGATACTAGCCAAAAACATTCAGTACTTC	CASSIRGILAKNIQYF
TRBJ1-4	TRBV19	15	-	-	TGTGCCAGTAGTATTACGGGATCAACTAATGAAAAACTGTTTTTT	CASSITGSTNEKLFF
TRBJ1-1	TRBV19	13	-	TRBD1	TGTGCCACGGACAGGGGGCTCGGCACTGAAGCTTTCTTT	CATDRGLGTEAFF
TRBJ1-1	TRBV6-5	14	once	-	TGTGCCAGCAGTTACTCGGGGGGAGGAACTGAAGCTTTCTTT	CASSYSGGGTEAFF
TRBJ1-2	TRBV9	13	-	TRBD1	TGTGCCAGCAGCCCCCTCGGACAGGGGGGCTACACCTTC	CASSPLGQGGYTF
TRBJ2-1	TRBV5-1	16	-	-	TGCGCCAGCAGCTTGACGCAGGGGGGAGACTACAATGAGCAGTTCTTC	CASSLTQGGDYNEQFF